This TCR beta chain was identified in a study of blood T cell repertoires in COVID-19. Background on the study: Material from acute and convalescent COVID-19 was sourced from the United States, Italy and Spain. Nucleic acid was either cDNA or gDNA, and it came from T cells, B-cell-depleted T cells, or PBMCs.

In the study's own analysis: Estimates of nucleated cell counts were drawn from the amplification of reference gene primers. Generated by immunoSEQ multiplex PCR, the TCRdb table keeps only in-frame clones and is missing some. Clonal size and the V and J genes are those of that table, whereas D and trimming came from the DNA. The repertoire includes just over 75,000 clones, around nine tenths of them detected once, and around 5% sits in the top ten. CDR1 and CDR2 (germline): SGHVS, FQNEAQ. The ends were cut back, 3 bases at V and 2 bases at J, with 14 bases in the middle. This CDR3 region has 15 residues.

Input material: peripheral blood. The receptor's source is a woman aged 80 or over with active or convalescent COVID-19. The chain is built from TRBV7-8 and TRBJ2-7; no clear D. CDR3 DNA sequence: TGTGCCAGCAGCTTCAGTCCCGGAGCGACCTACGAGCAGTACTTC. It translates to CASSFSPGATYEQYF.